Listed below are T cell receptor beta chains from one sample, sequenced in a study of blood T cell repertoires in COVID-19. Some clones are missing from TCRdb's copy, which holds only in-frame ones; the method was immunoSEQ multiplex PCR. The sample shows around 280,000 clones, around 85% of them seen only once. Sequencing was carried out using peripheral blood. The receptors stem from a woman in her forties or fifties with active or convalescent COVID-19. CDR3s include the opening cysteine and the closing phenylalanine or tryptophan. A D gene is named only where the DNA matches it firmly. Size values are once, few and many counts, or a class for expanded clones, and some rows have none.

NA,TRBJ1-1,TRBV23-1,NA,TGCGCCAGCAGTCATAACAGGGAAAATAATTCTGAAGCTTTCTTT,CASSHNRENNSEAFF
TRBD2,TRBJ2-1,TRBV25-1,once,TGTGCCAGCAGTGCGGAATGGGGGACTAGCGGAACTAATGAGCAGTTCTTC,CASSAEWGTSGTNEQFF
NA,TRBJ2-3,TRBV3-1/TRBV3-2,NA,TGTGCCAGCAGCCAGATCGGAGCGGCAAGCACAGATACGCAGTATTTT,CASSQIGAASTDTQYF
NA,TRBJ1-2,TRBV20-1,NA,TGCAGTGGCGCCAGGGACAATGGCTACACCTTC,CSGARDNGYTF
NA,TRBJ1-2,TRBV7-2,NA,TGTGCCAGCAGCGTCCAGGGTTATGGCTACACCTTC,CASSVQGYGYTF
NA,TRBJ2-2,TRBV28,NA,TGTGCCAGCAGCCTTCTTGGGCCCGGGGAGCTGTTTTTT,CASSLLGPGELFF
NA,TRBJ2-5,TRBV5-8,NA,TGTGCCAGCAGCCTATTAGAGACCCAGTACTTC,CASSLLETQYF
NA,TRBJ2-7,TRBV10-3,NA,TGTGCCATCAGTGAGCCGAAAGACAGCAAGTTTAGCTACGAGCAGTACTTC,CAISEPKDSKFSYEQYF
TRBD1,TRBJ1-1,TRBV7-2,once,TGTGCCAGCAGGACCCCGGACAGGGGGAACACTGAAGCTTTCTTT,CASRTPDRGNTEAFF
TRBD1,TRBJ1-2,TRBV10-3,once,TGTGCCATCAGCTCGACAGGGGGCTACTATGGCTACACCTTC,CAISSTGGYYGYTF
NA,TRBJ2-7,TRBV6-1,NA,TGTGCCAGCAGTGAAGCCAGTTCCTACGAGCAGTACTTC,CASSEASSYEQYF
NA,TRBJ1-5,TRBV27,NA,TGTGCCAGCAGTCCTACGGACAGTACCCCCAATCAGCCCCAGCATTTT,CASSPTDSTPNQPQHF
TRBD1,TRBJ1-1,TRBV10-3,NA,TGTGCCATCAGTCCGGGACAGGGCACTGAAGCTTTCTTT,CAISPGQGTEAFF
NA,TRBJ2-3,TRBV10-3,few,TGTGCCACCAGGACAGTTAGCACAGATACGCAGTATTTT,CATRTVSTDTQYF
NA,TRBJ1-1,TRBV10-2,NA,TGCGCCAGCAATAAACAGGCGAACACTGAAGCTTTCTTT,CASNKQANTEAFF
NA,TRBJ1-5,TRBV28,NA,TGTGCCAGCAGTCCTCCGGGTACGCCCCAGCATTTT,CASSPPGTPQHF
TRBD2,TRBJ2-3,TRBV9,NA,TGTGCCAGCAGCCCGAGCGGGAGGCCAGATACGCAGTATTTT,CASSPSGRPDTQYF
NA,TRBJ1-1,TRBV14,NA,TGTGCCAGCAGCAGATCAGCGTCGGGAGCTTTCTTT,CASSRSASGAFF
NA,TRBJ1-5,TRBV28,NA,TGTGCCAGCATGGGGGGGTTCTTCAATCAGCCCCAGCATTTT,CASMGGFFNQPQHF
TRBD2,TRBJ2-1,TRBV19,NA,TGTGCCAGTAGTCCAACTAGCGGGAGCCTCAATGAGCAGTTCTTC,CASSPTSGSLNEQFF
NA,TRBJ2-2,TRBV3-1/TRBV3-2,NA,TGTGCCAGCAGCCAAGATCTAGTCTCCGGGGAGCTGTTTTTT,CASSQDLVSGELFF
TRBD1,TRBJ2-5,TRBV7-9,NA,TGTGCCAGCAGCTTAGACAGGGGGCGTGTAGAGACCCAGTACTTC,CASSLDRGRVETQYF
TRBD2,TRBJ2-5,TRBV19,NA,TGTGCCAGTAGGGAGAGGGGACTAGCGGGAGTGGAGACCCAGTACTTC,CASRERGLAGVETQYF
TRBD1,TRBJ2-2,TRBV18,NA,TGTGCCAGCTCACCAGCCAGGGGGCACGGGGAGCTGTTTTTT,CASSPARGHGELFF
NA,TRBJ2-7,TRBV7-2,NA,TGTGCCAGCAGCTTAGGTTCCCTCTCCTACGAGCAGTACTTC,CASSLGSLSYEQYF
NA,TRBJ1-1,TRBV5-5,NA,TGTGCCAGCAGCCTTTGGGGAGGTGAAGCTTTCTTT,CASSLWGGEAFF
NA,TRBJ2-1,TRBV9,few,TGTGCCAGCAGCACAGGGCCCCAACATGAGCAGTTCTTC,CASSTGPQHEQFF
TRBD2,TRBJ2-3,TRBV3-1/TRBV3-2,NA,TGTGCCAGCAGCCTCCGGCTAGCGGGAGGGCCGGGTAGGGCAGATACGCAGTATTTT,CASSLRLAGGPGRADTQYF
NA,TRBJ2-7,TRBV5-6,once,TGTGCCAGCAGCTTGGGAGGCGTTTCCTACGAGCAGTACTTC,CASSLGGVSYEQYF
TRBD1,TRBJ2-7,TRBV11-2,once,TGTGCCAGCAGCTTAGAAATACGGGACAGGGCCCACGAGCAGTACTTC,CASSLEIRDRAHEQYF
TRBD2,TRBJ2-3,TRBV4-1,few,TGCGCCAGCAGGACAGGTGGGGGACTAGCGGGAGAGTTCACAGATACGCAGTATTTT,CASRTGGGLAGEFTDTQYF
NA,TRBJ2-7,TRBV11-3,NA,TGTGCCAGCAGCCCCCTGGGGGCTTCCTACGAGCAGTACTTC,CASSPLGASYEQYF
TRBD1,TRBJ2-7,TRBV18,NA,TGTGCCAGCTCACCACGGGGACAGTCCTACGAGCAGTACTTC,CASSPRGQSYEQYF
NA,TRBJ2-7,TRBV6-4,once,TGTGCCAGCAGGGGACACAACCTGGAGTACTTC,CASRGHNLEYF
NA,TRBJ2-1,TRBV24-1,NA,TGTGCCACCAGTGCACGAGAGATCGGTGAGCAGTTCTTC,CATSAREIGEQFF
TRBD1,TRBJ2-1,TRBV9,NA,TGTGCCAGCAGCTCAGGGACAGGAGTACAACCAAGCTCCTACAATGAGCAGTTCTTC,CASSSGTGVQPSSYNEQFF
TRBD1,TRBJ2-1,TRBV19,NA,TGTGCCACGGAACGGACAGGGGGCGTGGATGAGCAGTTCTTC,CATERTGGVDEQFF
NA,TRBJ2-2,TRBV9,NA,TGTGCCAGCAGCGCCTTTTCGGGACAGAACACCGGGGAGCTGTTTTTT,CASSAFSGQNTGELFF
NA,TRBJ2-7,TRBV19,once,TGTGCCAGTAGTATACCGGGCTACGAGCAGTACTTC,CASSIPGYEQYF
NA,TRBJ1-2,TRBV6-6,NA,TGTGCCAGCGGAGGTCGGGACTATGGCTACACCTTC,CASGGRDYGYTF
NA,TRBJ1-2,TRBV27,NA,TGTGCCAGCAGTGACCCCCGGGGGGCCGGCGGCTATGGCTACACCTTC,CASSDPRGAGGYGYTF
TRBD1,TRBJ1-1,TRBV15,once,TGTGCCACCAGTACCGCCGGGGGACAGGGGGCAGCTGAAGCTTTCTTT,CATSTAGGQGAAEAFF